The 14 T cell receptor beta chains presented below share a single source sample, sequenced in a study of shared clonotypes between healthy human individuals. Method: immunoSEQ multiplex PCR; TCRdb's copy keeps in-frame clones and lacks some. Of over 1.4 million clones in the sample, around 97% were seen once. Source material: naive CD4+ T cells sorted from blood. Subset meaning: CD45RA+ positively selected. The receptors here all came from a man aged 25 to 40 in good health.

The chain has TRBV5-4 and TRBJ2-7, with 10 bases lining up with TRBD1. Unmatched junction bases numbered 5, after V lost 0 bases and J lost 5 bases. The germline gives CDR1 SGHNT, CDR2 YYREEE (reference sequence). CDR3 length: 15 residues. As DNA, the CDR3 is TGTGCCAGCAGCTTGGATGCGACAGGGGGCCACGAGCAGTACTTC. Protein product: CASSLDATGGHEQYF. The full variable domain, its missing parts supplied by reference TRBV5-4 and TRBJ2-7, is ETGVTQSPTHLIKTRGQQVTLRCSSQSGHNTVSWYQQALGQGPQFIFQYYREEENGRGNFPPRFSGLQFPNYSSELNVNALELDDSALYLCASSLDATGGHEQYFGPGTRLTVT.

The CDR3 DNA sequence: TGTGCCAGCACGGGACGACCTGCGAACACCGGGGAGCTGTTTTTT. Translating it yields CASTGRPANTGELFF. The rearrangement links TRBV7-9 to TRBJ2-2; tentatively, D is TRBD1 or TRBD2 (5 bases each). V was pared by 7 bases and J by 0 bases, with 12 bases between. Per germline, CDR1 SEHNR and CDR2 FQNEAQ (reference sequence). CDR3 length: 15 residues. Complete variable domain (other parts from reference TRBV7-9 and TRBJ2-2): DTGVSQNPRHKITKRGQNVTFRCDPISEHNRLYWYRQTLGQGPEFLTYFQNEAQLEKSRLLSDRFSAERPKGSFSTLEIQRTEQGDSAMYLCASTGRPANTGELFFGEGSRLTVL.

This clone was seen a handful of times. The CDR3 nucleotides are TGTGCCAGCAGGGGACAGGGACCCTATGGCTACACCTTC. Translated, it gives CASRGQGPYGYTF. The rearrangement joins TRBV5-5 to TRBJ1-2, with 9 bases that match TRBD1. With V trimmed by 5 bases and J by 4 bases, 3 bases remained unmatched. CDR3 length equals 13 residues. Germline loops: CDR1 SGHKS, CDR2 YYEKEE (reference sequence).

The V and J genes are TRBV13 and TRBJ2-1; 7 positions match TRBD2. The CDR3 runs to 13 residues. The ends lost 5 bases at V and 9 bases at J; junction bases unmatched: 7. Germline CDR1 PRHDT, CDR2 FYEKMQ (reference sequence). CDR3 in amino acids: CASSQVPGGEQFF. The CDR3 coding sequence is TGTGCCAGCAGCCAAGTCCCGGGGGGTGAGCAGTTCTTC.

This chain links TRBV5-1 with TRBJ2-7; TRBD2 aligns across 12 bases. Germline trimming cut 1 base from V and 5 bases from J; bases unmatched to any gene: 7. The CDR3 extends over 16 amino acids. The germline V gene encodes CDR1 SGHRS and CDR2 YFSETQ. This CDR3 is CASSLLTSGSRNEQYF. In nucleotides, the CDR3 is TGCGCCAGCAGCTTGTTGACTAGCGGGAGTAGGAACGAGCAGTACTTC.

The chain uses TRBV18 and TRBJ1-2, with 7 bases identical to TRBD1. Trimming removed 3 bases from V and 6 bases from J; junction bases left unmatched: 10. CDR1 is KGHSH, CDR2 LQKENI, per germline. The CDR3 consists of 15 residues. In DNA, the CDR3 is TGTGCCAGCTCACCCATGCAACAGGGGTTGGATGGCTACACCTTC. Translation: CASSPMQQGLDGYTF.

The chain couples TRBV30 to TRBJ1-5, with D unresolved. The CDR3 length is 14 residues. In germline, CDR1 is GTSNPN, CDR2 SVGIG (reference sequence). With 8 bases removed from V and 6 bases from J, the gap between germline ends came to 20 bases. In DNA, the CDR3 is TGTGCCGGGTCCCTTGGAGGGAGAACTCAGCCCCAGCATTTT. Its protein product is CAGSLGGRTQPQHF.

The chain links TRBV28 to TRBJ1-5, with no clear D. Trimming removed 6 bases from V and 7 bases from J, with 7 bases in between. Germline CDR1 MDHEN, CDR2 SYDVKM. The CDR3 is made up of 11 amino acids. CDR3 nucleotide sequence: TGTGCCAGCAGCCTAGAACAGCCCCAGCATTTT. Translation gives CASSLEQPQHF.

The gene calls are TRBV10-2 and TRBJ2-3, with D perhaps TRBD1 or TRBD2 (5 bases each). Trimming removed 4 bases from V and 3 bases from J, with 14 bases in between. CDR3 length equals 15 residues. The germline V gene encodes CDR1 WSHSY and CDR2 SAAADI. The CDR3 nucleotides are TGCGCCAGCAGTGGGGGAGTGGGGACGACAGATACGCAGTATTTT. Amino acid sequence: CASSGGVGTTDTQYF.

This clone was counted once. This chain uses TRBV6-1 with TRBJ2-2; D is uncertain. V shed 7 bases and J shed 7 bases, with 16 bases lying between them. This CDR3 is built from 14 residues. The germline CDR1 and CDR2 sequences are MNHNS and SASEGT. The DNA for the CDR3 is TGTGCCAGCACCCCAACAAGGACGTACGGGGAGCTGTTTTTT. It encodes CASTPTRTYGELFF.

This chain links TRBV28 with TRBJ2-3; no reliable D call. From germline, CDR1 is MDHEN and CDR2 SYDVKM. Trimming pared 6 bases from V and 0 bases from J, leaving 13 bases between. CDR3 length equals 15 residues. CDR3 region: CASRPEQSSTDTQYF. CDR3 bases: TGTGCCAGCAGACCTGAGCAGTCTAGCACAGATACGCAGTATTTT. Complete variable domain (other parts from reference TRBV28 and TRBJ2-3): DVKVTQSSRYLVKRTGEKVFLECVQDMDHENMFWYRQDPGLGLRLIYFSYDVKMKEKGDIPEGYSVSREKKERFSLILESASTNQTSMYLCASRPEQSSTDTQYFGPGTRLTVL.

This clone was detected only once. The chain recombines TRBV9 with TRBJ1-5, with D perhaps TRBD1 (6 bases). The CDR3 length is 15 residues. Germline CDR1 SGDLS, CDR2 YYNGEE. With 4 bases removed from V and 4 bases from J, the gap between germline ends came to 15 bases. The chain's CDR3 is CASSSGKGGNQPQHF. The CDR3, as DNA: TGTGCCAGCAGCTCAGGTAAAGGGGGAAATCAGCCCCAGCATTTT.

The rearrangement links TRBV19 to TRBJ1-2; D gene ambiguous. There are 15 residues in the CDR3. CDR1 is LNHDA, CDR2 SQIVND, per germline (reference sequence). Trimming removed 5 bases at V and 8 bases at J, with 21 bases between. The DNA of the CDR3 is TGTGCCAGTAGTCTAGTACGGGGTTCGAGCCCGGGCTACACCTTC. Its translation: CASSLVRGSSPGYTF.

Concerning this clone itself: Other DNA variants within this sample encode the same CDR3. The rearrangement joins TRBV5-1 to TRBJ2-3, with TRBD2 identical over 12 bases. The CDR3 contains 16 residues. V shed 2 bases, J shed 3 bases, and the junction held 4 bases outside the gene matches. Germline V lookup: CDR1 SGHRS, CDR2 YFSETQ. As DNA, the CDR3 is TGCGCCAGCAGCTTCGGACTAGCGGGAACAACAGATACGCAGTATTTT. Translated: CASSFGLAGTTDTQYF.